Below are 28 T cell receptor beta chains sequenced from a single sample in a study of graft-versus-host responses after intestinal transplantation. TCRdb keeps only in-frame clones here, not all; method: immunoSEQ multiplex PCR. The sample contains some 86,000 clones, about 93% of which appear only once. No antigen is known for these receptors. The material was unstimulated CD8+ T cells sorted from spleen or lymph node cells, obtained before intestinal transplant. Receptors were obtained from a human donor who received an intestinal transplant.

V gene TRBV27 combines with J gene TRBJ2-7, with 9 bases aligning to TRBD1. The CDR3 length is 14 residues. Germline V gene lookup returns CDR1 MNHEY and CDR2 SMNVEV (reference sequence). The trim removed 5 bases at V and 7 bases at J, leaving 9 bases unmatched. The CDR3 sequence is CASSTGTGWYEQYF. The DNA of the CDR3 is TGTGCCAGCAGTACCGGGACAGGGTGGTATGAGCAGTACTTC.

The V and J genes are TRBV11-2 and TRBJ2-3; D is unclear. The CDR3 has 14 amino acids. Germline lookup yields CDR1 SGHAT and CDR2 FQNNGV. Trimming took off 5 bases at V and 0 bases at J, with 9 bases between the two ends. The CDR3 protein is CASSPAYSTDTQYF. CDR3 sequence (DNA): TGTGCCAGCAGCCCAGCGTATAGCACAGATACGCAGTATTTT.

CDR3 protein: CAWSSQGHEQFF. The CDR3 nucleotides are TGTGCCTGGAGTTCCCAGGGCCATGAGCAGTTCTTC. The genes are TRBV30 and TRBJ2-1, with D possibly being TRBD1 (5 bases). In germline, CDR1 is GTSNPN, CDR2 SVGIG (reference sequence). Deletions cut 2 bases from V and 8 bases from J, with 10 bases between. The CDR3 contains 12 residues.

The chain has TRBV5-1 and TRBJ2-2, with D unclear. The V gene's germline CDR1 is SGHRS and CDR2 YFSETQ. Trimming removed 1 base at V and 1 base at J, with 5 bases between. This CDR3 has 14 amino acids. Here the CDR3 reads CASSLKENTGELFF. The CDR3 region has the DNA TGCGCCAGCAGCTTGAAGGAGAACACCGGGGAGCTGTTTTTT.

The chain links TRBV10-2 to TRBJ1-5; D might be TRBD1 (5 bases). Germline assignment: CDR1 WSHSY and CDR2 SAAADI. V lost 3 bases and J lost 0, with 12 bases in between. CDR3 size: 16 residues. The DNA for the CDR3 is TGCGCCAGCAGTGATAGGGACGGATTTAGCAATCAGCCCCAGCATTTT. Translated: CASSDRDGFSNQPQHF.

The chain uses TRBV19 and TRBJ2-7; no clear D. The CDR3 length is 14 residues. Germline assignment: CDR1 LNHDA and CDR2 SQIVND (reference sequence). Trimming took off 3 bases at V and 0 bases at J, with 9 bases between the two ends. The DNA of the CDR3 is TGTGCCAGTAGTATGACTGGAAGCTCCTACGAGCAGTACTTC. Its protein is CASSMTGSSYEQYF. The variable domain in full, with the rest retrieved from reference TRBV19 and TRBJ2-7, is DGGITQSPKYLFRKEGQNVTLSCEQNLNHDAMYWYRQDPGQGLRLIYYSQIVNDFQKGDIAEGYSVSREKKESFPLTVTSAQKNPTAFYLCASSMTGSSYEQYFGPGTRLTVT.

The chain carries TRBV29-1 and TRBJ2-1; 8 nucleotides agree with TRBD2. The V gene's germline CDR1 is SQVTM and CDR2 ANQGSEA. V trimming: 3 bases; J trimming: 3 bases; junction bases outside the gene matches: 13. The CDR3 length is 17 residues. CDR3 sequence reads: CSVELLGGREDYNEQFF. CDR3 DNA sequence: TGCAGCGTTGAGCTTCTGGGGGGGCGGGAGGACTACAATGAGCAGTTCTTC.

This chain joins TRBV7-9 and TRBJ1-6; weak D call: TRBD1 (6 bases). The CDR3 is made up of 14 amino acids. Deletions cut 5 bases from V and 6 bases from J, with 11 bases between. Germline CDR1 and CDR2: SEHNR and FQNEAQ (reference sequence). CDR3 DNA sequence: TGTGCCAGCAGCCAGGGGTTACGTAATTCACCCCTCCACTTT. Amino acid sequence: CASSQGLRNSPLHF.

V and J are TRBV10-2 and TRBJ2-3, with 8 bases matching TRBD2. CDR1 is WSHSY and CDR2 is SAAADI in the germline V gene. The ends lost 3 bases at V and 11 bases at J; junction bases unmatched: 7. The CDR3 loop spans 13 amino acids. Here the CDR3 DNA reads TGCGCCAGCAGTGATGAGCGGGAGAGGGTGCAGTATTTT. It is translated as CASSDERERVQYF.

In DNA form, the CDR3 reads TGCGCCAGCATTGTGTTCGGCCTGTTGGCTTTCTTT. Translated: CASIVFGLLAFF. The rearrangement links TRBV5-1 to TRBJ1-1; D gene uncertain. This CDR3 contains 12 residues. V was pared by 6 bases and J by 11 bases, with 17 bases between. Germline V gives CDR1 SGHRS, CDR2 YFSETQ.

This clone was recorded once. The CDR3: CASSLLAGQETQYF. The CDR3 coding sequence is TGTGCCAGCAGCTTATTGGCAGGTCAAGAGACCCAGTACTTC. The chain couples TRBV7-3 to TRBJ2-5; D is unresolved. Germline V gene lookup returns CDR1 SGHTA and CDR2 FQGTGA. Trimming cost V 2 bases and J 2 bases, with 9 bases left between them. The CDR3 contains 14 residues.

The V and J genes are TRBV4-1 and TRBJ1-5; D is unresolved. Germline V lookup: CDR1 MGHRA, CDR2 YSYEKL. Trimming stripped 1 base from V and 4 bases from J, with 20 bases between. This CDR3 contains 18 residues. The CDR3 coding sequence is TGCGCCAGCAGCCAAGTTGCCGGACTTCAGGTCTGGAATCAGCCCCAGCATTTT. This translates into CASSQVAGLQVWNQPQHF.

Here the CDR3 DNA reads TGCGCCAGCAGCCAAGAACCACCCCGCGAGATAGCGGGGGACACAGATACGCAGTATTTT. The encoded protein is CASSQEPPREIAGDTDTQYF. V usage is TRBV4-1 and J usage is TRBJ2-3; 9 nucleotides agree with TRBD2. V trimming: 0 bases; J trimming: 2 bases; junction bases outside the gene matches: 15. CDR1 and CDR2 from the germline V gene are MGHRA and YSYEKL. CDR3 size: 20 residues.

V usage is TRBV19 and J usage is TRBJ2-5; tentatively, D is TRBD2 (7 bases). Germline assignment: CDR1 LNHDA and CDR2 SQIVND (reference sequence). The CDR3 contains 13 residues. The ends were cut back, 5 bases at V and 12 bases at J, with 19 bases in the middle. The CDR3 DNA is TGTGCCAGTAGTGTTAGAGGGGGGAGGGACAAGTACTTC. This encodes CASSVRGGRDKYF.

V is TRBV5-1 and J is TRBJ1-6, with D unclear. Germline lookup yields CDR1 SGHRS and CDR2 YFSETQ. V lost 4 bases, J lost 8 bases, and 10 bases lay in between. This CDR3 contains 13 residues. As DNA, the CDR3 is TGCGCCAGCAGCACCGGGCCTGATTCACCCCTCCACTTT. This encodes CASSTGPDSPLHF.

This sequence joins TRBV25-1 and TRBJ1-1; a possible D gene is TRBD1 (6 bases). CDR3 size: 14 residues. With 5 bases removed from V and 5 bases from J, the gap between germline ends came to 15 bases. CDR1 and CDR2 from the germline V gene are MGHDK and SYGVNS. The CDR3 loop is CASSQNQGSTEAFF. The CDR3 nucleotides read TGTGCCAGCAGTCAAAACCAGGGGTCAACTGAAGCTTTCTTT.

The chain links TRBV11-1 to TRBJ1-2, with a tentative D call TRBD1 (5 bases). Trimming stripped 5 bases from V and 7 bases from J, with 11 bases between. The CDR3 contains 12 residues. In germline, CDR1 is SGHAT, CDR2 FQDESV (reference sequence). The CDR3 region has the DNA TGTGCCAGCAGCGGGTCAGGGCTTGGCTACACCTTC. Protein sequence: CASSGSGLGYTF.

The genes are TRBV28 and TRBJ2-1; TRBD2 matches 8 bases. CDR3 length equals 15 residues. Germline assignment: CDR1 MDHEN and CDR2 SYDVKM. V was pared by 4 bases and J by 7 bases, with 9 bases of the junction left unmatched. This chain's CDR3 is CASSSRVAGINEQFF. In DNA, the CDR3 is TGTGCCAGCAGTTCCCGGGTAGCGGGAATTAATGAGCAGTTCTTC.

The CDR3 is CASSQVGGDEQYF. CDR3 DNA: TGCGCCAGCAGCCAAGTTGGGGGTGACGAGCAGTACTTC. The V call is TRBV4-1, the J call TRBJ2-7; D possibly matches TRBD1 or TRBD2 (5 bases each). The CDR3 runs 13 residues. Trimming stripped 1 base from V and 5 bases from J, with 9 bases between. The V gene's germline CDR1 is MGHRA and CDR2 YSYEKL.

The CDR3 spells CASSTAGALEQYF. In DNA, the CDR3 is TGTGCCAGCAGCACAGCGGGAGCCCTCGAGCAGTACTTC. The chain combines TRBV7-9 with TRBJ2-7; 8 bases match TRBD2. The germline V gene encodes CDR1 SEHNR and CDR2 FQNEAQ (reference sequence). V shed 5 bases, J shed 6 bases, and the junction held 6 bases outside the gene matches. This CDR3 comprises 13 residues.

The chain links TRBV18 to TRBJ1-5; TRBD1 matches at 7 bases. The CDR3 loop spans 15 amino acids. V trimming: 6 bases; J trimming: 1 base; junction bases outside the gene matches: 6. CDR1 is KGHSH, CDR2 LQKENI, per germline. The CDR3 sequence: CASSKGAESNQPQHF. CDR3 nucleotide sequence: TGTGCCAGCTCCAAGGGGGCAGAAAGCAATCAGCCCCAGCATTTT.

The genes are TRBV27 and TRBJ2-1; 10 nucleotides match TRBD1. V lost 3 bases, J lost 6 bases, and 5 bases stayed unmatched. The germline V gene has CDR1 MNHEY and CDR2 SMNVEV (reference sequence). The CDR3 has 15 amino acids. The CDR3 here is CASSFDRGLGNEQFF. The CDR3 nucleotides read TGTGCCAGCAGTTTCGACAGGGGGCTCGGCAATGAGCAGTTCTTC.

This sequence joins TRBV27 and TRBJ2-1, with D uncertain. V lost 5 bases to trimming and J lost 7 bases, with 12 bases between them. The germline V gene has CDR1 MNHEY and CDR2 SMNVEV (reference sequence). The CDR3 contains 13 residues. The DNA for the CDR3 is TGTGCCAGCAGTGGGCTAGATGATAATGAGCAGTTCTTC. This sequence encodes CASSGLDDNEQFF.

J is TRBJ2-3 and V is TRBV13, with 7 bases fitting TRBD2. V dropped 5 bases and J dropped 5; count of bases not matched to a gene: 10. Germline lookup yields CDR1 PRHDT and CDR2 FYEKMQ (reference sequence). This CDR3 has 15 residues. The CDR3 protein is CASSARTSPRDTQYF. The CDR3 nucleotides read TGTGCCAGCAGCGCCAGGACTAGTCCCAGAGATACGCAGTATTTT.

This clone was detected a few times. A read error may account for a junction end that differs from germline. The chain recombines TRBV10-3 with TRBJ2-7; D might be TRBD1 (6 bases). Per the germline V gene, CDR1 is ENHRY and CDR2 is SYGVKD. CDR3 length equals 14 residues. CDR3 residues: CASSEGDTSYEQYF. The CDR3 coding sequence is TGTGCCAGCAGTGAAGGGGACACCTCCTACGAGCAGTACTTC.

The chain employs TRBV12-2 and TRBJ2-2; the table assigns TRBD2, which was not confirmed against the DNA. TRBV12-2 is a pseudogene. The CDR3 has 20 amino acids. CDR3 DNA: TGTGCAAGTCGCTTGAGTTGCGGACTAGCGGGGGCCTCGAACACCGGGGAGCTGTTTTTT. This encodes CASRLSCGLAGASNTGELFF.

The CDR3 spells CASSQEVLTHAGTWGTQYF. Here the CDR3 DNA reads TGTGCCAGCAGCCAAGAAGTATTAACTCATGCCGGGACTTGGGGGACCCAGTACTTC. V gene TRBV4-2 combines with J gene TRBJ2-5; D is possibly TRBD2 (6 bases). The CDR3 runs to 19 residues. Trimming cost V 0 bases and J 7 bases, with 27 bases left between them. CDR1 and CDR2 from the germline V gene are LGHNA and YNFKEQ.

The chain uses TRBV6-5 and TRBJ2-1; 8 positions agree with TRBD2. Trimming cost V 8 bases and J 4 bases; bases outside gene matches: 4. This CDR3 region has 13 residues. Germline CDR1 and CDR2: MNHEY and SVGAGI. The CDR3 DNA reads TGTGCCAGCGGCACGGGGGGGTACAATGAGCAGTTCTTC. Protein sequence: CASGTGGYNEQFF.